The clone carrying this T cell receptor beta chain was seen ten or more times. The data were obtained in a study of response to subunit inactivated influenza vaccine. Germline CDR1 and CDR2: PRHDT and FYEKMQ (reference sequence). This CDR3 is 15 amino acids long. The V end lost 0 bases, the J end lost 4 bases, and 10 bases lay between the germline ends. TCRdb redid the calling of the RT-PCR reads with MiXCR, one entry per CDR3 protein. The sample lists about 190,000 distinct CDR3 sequences, 13% to 15% occurring once. The receptor comes from a man aged 45-60 years who received an inactivated influenza vaccine. This sequence joins TRBV13 and TRBJ1-3; D unclear. Material: CD8+ T cells sorted from PBMCs, obtained 5 days after vaccination. In DNA form, the CDR3 reads TGTGCCAGCAGCTTAGGCCTGGCTGGAGGAAACACCATATATTTT. This codes for CASSLGLAGGNTIYF. The full variable domain, rest sourced from reference TRBV13 and TRBJ1-3, is AAGVIQSPRHLIKEKRETATLKCYPIPRHDTVYWYQQGPGQDPQFLISFYEKMQSDKGSIPDRFSAQQFSDYHSELNMSSLELGDSALYFCASSLGLAGGNTIYFGEGSWLTVV.